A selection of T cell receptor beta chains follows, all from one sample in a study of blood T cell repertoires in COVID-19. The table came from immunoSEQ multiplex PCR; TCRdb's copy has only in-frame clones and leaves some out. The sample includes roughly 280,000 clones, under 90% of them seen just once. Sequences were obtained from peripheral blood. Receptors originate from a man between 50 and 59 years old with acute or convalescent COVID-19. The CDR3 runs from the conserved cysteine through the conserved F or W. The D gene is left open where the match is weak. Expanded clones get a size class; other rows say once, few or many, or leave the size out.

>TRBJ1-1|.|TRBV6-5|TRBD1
TGTGCCAGCAGCCCGACAGGGTTGAACACTGAAGCTTTCTTT
CASSPTGLNTEAFF
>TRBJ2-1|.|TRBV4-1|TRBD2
TGCGCCAGCAGCAGAGCTAGCGGGTTTAATGAGCAGTTCTTC
CASSRASGFNEQFF
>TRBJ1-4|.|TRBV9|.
TGTGCCAGCAGCGTAGACAACAGGGTGCCTAATGAAAAACTGTTTTTT
CASSVDNRVPNEKLFF
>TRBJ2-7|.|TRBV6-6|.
TGTGCCAGCAGCCTTACTTTGCGGCAGCCCTACGAGCAGTACTTC
CASSLTLRQPYEQYF
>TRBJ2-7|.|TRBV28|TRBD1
TGTGCCAGCAGCCCACCCAGGGGGTCCGAGCCACACTACGAGCAGTACTTC
CASSPPRGSEPHYEQYF
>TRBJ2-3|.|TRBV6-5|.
TGTGCCAGCAGTTACGGCAGGGAAGATACGCAGTATTTT
CASSYGREDTQYF
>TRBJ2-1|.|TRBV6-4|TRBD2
TGTGCCAGCAGCCCTAGGACTAGCGGGGGGGCGTACAATGAGCAGTTCTTC
CASSPRTSGGAYNEQFF
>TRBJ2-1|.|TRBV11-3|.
TGTGCCAGCAGCCTCAGGGATATCAATGAGCAGTTCTTC
CASSLRDINEQFF
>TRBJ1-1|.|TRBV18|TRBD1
TGTGCCAGCTCACCACTCATAGAGGGGGCCGACACTGAAGCTTTCTTT
CASSPLIEGADTEAFF
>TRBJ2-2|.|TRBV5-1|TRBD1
TGCGCCAGCAGCCCCGGGACAGGAGAGAACACCGGGGAGCTGTTTTTT
CASSPGTGENTGELFF
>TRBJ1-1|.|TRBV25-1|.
TGTGCCAGCAGTAGCGCGATGGACACTGAAGCTTTCTTT
CASSSAMDTEAFF
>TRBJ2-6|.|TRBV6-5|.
TGTGCCAGCACTTCCGGGGCCAACGTCCTGACTTTC
CASTSGANVLTF
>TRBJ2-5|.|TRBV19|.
TGTGCCAGTAGTACGTCGGGGAGACGGACGGGCGAGGAGACCCAGTACTTC
CASSTSGRRTGEETQYF
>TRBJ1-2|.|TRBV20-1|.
TGCAGTAACCCCGGTGAGGGTGGCTACACCTTC
CSNPGEGGYTF
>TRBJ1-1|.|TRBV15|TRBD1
TGTGCCACCAGTGAGGGGGCGAACACTGAAGCTTTCTTT
CATSEGANTEAFF
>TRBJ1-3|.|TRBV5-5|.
TGTGCCAGCAGCGGTACAGGTGTACTTGGAAACACCATATATTTT
CASSGTGVLGNTIYF
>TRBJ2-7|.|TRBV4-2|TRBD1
TGTGCCAGCAGCCAAGGGGACAGCCTATACGAGCAGTACTTC
CASSQGDSLYEQYF
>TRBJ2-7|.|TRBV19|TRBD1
TGTGCCACGGGACAGTACTACGAGCAGTACTTC
CATGQYYEQYF
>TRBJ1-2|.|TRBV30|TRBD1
TGTGCCTGGATTCTAGGGACAGGGTTAAGTGGCTATGGCTACACCTTC
CAWILGTGLSGYGYTF
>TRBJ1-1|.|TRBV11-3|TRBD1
TGTGCCAGCAGCTTACAGGGGGAGAACACTGAAGCTTTCTTT
CASSLQGENTEAFF
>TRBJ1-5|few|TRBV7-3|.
TGTGCCAGCAGCTTAAAAGGGGGCAATCAGCCCCAGCATTTT
CASSLKGGNQPQHF
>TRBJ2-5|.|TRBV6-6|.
TGTGCCACTTTTCAAGAGACCCAGTACTTC
CATFQETQYF
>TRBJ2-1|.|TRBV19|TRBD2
TGTGCCAGTAGTTGGGGGGGGAGTAGTAATGAGCAGTTCTTC
CASSWGGSSNEQFF
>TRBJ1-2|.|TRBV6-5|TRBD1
TGTGCCAGCAGTTCCGGACAGGGGAGCCTCTATGGCTACACCTTC
CASSSGQGSLYGYTF